The 4 T cell receptor beta chains below all came from one sample that was sequenced in a study of neurological immune-mediated disorders. TCRdb analysed the 5' RACE reads with MiXCR anew, one entry per CDR3 protein. This table has 40,000 to 55,000 distinct CDR3 sequences, 5.8% appearing once. The source material was CD4+ T cells from blood. The receptors were gathered from a woman in her late teens or twenties with multiple sclerosis.

This clonotype appeared many times. The chain has TRBV27 and TRBJ2-7, with 7 bases matching TRBD2. The CDR3 contains 15 residues. Per the germline V gene, CDR1 is MNHEY and CDR2 is SMNVEV (reference sequence). The V and J ends lost 3 bases and 6 bases, in that order; junction bases with no gene match: 11. The DNA of the CDR3 is TGTGCCAGCAGTTTCTTGGGGAGGGGTACGGGCGAGCAGTACTTC. Its translation: CASSFLGRGTGEQYF.

This chain links TRBV19 with TRBJ1-1; weak D call: TRBD1 (5 bases). The CDR3 spans 17 residues. V lost 0 bases, J lost 3 bases, and 17 bases lay in between. The germline CDR1 and CDR2 sequences are LNHDA and SQIVND (reference sequence). The CDR3 DNA is TGTGCCAGTAGTATAGATCACCGACAGTCGCGGGACACTGAAGCTTTCTTT. Its translation is CASSIDHRQSRDTEAFF.

This chain connects TRBV6-5 to TRBJ2-3; maybe TRBD2 (6 bases). Germline V gives CDR1 MNHEY, CDR2 SVGAGI. This CDR3 region has 15 residues. Between the trimmed V and J ends, which lost 5 bases and 3 bases, there was a span of 15 bases. CDR3: CASSRRLEPTDTQYF. In DNA form, the CDR3 reads TGTGCCAGCAGTCGGAGACTAGAACCAACAGATACGCAGTATTTT.

This clonotype was counted only a few times. The rearrangement links TRBV5-1 to TRBJ1-2; D not certain. The V end was cut by 0 bases, the J end by 4 bases, with 16 bases between. Germline V gene sequence: CDR1 SGHRS, CDR2 YFSETQ. This CDR3 has 16 residues. As DNA, the CDR3 is TGCGCCAGCAGCTTGGAACTCTCTAAAGTCGGCTATGGCTACACCTTC. Its protein is CASSLELSKVGYGYTF.